This TCR beta chain was profiled in a study of blood T cell repertoires in COVID-19. Study information: The United States, Italy and Spain were the sources of the acute and convalescent COVID-19 samples. Sources were T cells, B-cell-depleted T cells, or PBMCs; the material itself was cDNA or gDNA.

Authors' analysis steps: The assay estimated nucleated cells by amplifying reference gene primers. The repertoire was sequenced with immunoSEQ multiplex PCR; TCRdb's copy has only in-frame clones and lacks some. For V, J and clone size, that table is used; D and trimming come from the DNA. The sample has about 220,000 clones; roughly 85% are singletons. V lost 2 bases and J lost 2, with 9 bases in between. The CDR3 contains 13 residues. CDR1 is GTSNPN, CDR2 SVGIG, per germline (reference sequence). The receptor was derived from a woman of 80 years or more with acute or convalescent COVID-19. The V and J genes are TRBV30 and TRBJ2-5; D is ambiguous. What was sequenced was peripheral blood. The CDR3 is CAWSLGLQETQYF. The DNA of the CDR3 is TGTGCCTGGAGTCTTGGCCTTCAAGAGACCCAGTACTTC. The full variable domain, in which reference TRBV30 and TRBJ2-5 provide the parts outside the CDR3, is SQTIHQWPATLVQPVGSPLSLECTVEGTSNPNLYWYRQAAGRGLQLLFYSVGIGQISSEVPQNLSASRPQDRQFILSSKKLLLSDSGFYLCAWSLGLQETQYFGPGTRLLVL.